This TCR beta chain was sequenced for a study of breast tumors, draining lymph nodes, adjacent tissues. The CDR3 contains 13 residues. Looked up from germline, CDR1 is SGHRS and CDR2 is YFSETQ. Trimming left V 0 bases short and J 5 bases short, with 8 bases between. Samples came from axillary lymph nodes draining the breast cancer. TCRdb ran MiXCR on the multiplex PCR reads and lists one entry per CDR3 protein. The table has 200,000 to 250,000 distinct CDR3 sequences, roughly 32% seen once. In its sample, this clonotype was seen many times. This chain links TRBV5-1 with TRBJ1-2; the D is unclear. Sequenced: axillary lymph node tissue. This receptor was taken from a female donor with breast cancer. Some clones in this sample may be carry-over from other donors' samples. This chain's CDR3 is CASSLGPTYGYTF. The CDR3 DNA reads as TGCGCCAGCAGCTTGGGGCCGACTTATGGCTACACCTTC.